This TCR beta chain was captured in a study of T cells in Graves' hyperthyroidism and ophthalmopathy. This clonotype appeared many times. Researchers took RNA transcripts and amplified the TCR beta CDR3 regions from them. A set of HTBI primers served as the primers for a first-round RT-PCR of the TCR CDR3. A single record per CDR3 protein comes from TCRdb applying MiXCR to the multiplex PCR reads. The sample includes about 740,000 distinct CDR3 sequences, approximately 14% seen only once; the top ten take about a tenth. J gave up 0 bases and V 7 bases, and 6 bases lay outside the gene matches. CDR3 length equals 14 residues. Per the germline V gene, CDR1 is SQVTM and CDR2 is ANQGSEA.

Sequencing used blood. The chain combines TRBV29-1 with TRBJ1-2, with TRBD1 identical over 9 bases. The receptor's source is a woman aged 18-29 years with Graves' hyperthyroidism. CDR3 in DNA: TGCAGCGATGCGGGACAGGGAACTAACTATGGCTACACCTTC. Its translation: CSDAGQGTNYGYTF.